A single sample is the source of the 14 T cell receptor beta chains below, sequenced in a study of early T cells in non-severe SARS-CoV-2 infection. TCRdb fed the 5' RACE reads into MiXCR, producing one record per CDR3 protein. Of under 85,000 distinct CDR3 sequences listed, around 14% are singletons. The sequenced sample consisted of whole blood. Every receptor here comes from an adult who was a healthcare worker with PCR-confirmed SARS-CoV-2 infection or an uninfected control (not recorded which).

This chain connects TRBV5-1 to TRBJ2-1; possibly TRBD2 for D (6 bases). With 0 bases removed from V and 6 bases from J, the gap between germline ends came to 13 bases. This CDR3 has 15 residues. The germline V gene encodes CDR1 SGHRS and CDR2 YFSETQ. Here the CDR3 DNA reads TGCGCCAGCAGCTTGGTAGGAGGGGCGAGCAATGAGCAGTTCTTC. Translated: CASSLVGGASNEQFF.

The chain couples TRBV10-3 to TRBJ1-5; 7 nucleotides agree with TRBD1. V lost 4 bases and J lost 2; bases outside the gene matches: 2. The length of the CDR3 is 14 residues. CDR1 is ENHRY, CDR2 SYGVKD, per germline. In DNA form, the CDR3 reads TGTGCCATCAGTGGAGACAGGGGCAATCAGCCCCAGCATTTT. Translating it yields CAISGDRGNQPQHF.

The chain combines TRBV15 with TRBJ2-7; D gene uncertain. The V end was cut by 1 base, the J end by 4 bases, with 5 bases between. Germline V gives CDR1 LNHNV, CDR2 YYDKDF (reference sequence). The CDR3 is 12 residues long. The CDR3 sequence: CATSRGTYEQYF. CDR3 nucleotide sequence: TGTGCCACCAGCAGAGGAACATACGAGCAGTACTTC.

V gene TRBV5-6 combines with J gene TRBJ2-6; D perhaps matches TRBD1 (6 bases). V lost 8 bases and J lost 1, with 7 bases in between. Germline CDR1 reads SGHDT; CDR2 reads YYEEEE. The CDR3 sequence is 13 residues long. The CDR3: CASGQSGANVLTF. Here the CDR3 DNA reads TGTGCCAGTGGACAGTCTGGGGCCAACGTCCTGACTTTC.

This clonotype has a handful of counts. The J gene is TRBJ1-2, the V gene TRBV29-1; D unclear. The V gene's germline CDR1 is SQVTM and CDR2 ANQGSEA. The CDR3 is made up of 11 amino acids. Trimming took 5 bases from V and 3 from J, leaving 7 bases between them. CDR3 in amino acids: CSVKVDYGYTF. CDR3 in DNA: TGCAGCGTTAAGGTCGACTATGGCTACACCTTC.

Only a few counts were recorded for this clonotype. V and J are TRBV7-9 and TRBJ2-1; D assignment may be TRBD1 or TRBD2 (5 bases each). Looked up from germline, CDR1 is SEHNR and CDR2 is FQNEAQ (reference sequence). Trimming removed 5 bases at V and 8 bases at J, with 13 bases between. CDR3 length: 13 amino acids. CDR3 bases: TGTGCCAGCAGCCCCCGGGGCCTCGATGAGCAGTTCTTC. It is translated as CASSPRGLDEQFF.

The chain carries TRBV6-4 and TRBJ2-3, with TRBD2 matching 12 bases. V lost 4 bases and J lost 7; bases outside the gene matches: 6. The germline gives CDR1 MRHNA, CDR2 SNTAGT. CDR3 size: 15 residues. The CDR3 region is CASSVGLAGQHTQYF. CDR3 sequence (DNA): TGTGCCAGCAGTGTCGGACTAGCGGGGCAACATACGCAGTATTTT.

CDR3 DNA sequence: TGTGCCAGCAGCCCCGGAGGGCTGGGGGAAAAACTGTTTTTT. This translates into CASSPGGLGEKLFF. V is TRBV7-8 and J is TRBJ1-4; D is ambiguous. Germline V gene sequence: CDR1 SGHVS, CDR2 FQNEAQ. V was cut by 5 bases and J by 8 bases, with 15 bases left in between. CDR3 length: 14 amino acids.

Many counts were recorded for this clonotype. The V and J genes are TRBV4-1 and TRBJ2-1; no definite D call. Trimming pared 4 bases from V and 10 bases from J, leaving 11 bases between. Germline CDR1 and CDR2: MGHRA and YSYEKL. The CDR3 loop spans 12 amino acids. CDR3 nucleotides: TGCGCCAGCAGCCCTCTCGAGTCGGAGCAGTTCTTC. It specifies CASSPLESEQFF.

This clonotype turned up a few times. The rearrangement links TRBV25-1 to TRBJ1-1; the D is unclear. This CDR3 spans 17 amino acids. The germline CDR1 and CDR2 sequences are MGHDK and SYGVNS. The V gene lost 1 base and the J gene lost 0 bases, with 15 bases spanning the gap. The chain's CDR3 is CASSESLDLRLNTEAFF. The CDR3 DNA reads TGTGCCAGCAGTGAATCCCTTGACCTCCGCCTGAACACTGAAGCTTTCTTT.

V and J are TRBV7-2 and TRBJ2-4, with D hard to call. The CDR3 runs 15 residues. Germline V gene lookup returns CDR1 SGHTA and CDR2 FQGNSA. Between the trimmed V and J ends, which lost 3 bases and 0 bases, there was a span of 9 bases. The CDR3 DNA is TGTGCCAGCAGCTTTCCCACGGGAGCCAAAAACATTCAGTACTTC. This codes for CASSFPTGAKNIQYF.

This clonotype was observed a handful of times. The chain employs TRBV27 and TRBJ2-3; D is unclear. Trimming removed 2 bases from V and 3 bases from J, with 6 bases in between. The germline CDR1 and CDR2 sequences are MNHEY and SMNVEV (reference sequence). The CDR3 sequence is 13 residues long. The CDR3: CASSLLATDTQYF. Here the CDR3 DNA reads TGTGCCAGCAGTTTACTCGCAACAGATACGCAGTATTTT.

This clonotype was seen only once. The chain's CDR3 is CASSLALATQETQYF. For the CDR3, the DNA is TGCGCCAGCAGCTTGGCCCTAGCGACTCAAGAGACCCAGTACTTC. The J gene is TRBJ2-5, the V gene TRBV5-1, with D maybe TRBD2 (6 bases). The germline CDR1 and CDR2 sequences are SGHRS and YFSETQ. V was shortened by 0 bases and J by 2 bases, with 11 bases between the two germline ends. The CDR3 has 15 amino acids.

This clonotype was observed a few times. This chain uses TRBV12-3 or TRBV12-4 with TRBJ1-3; 9 bases align to TRBD1. V shed 4 bases and J 3 bases; nucleotides not matched to a gene: 16. The CDR3 spans 19 residues. The CDR3 DNA reads TGTGCCAGCAGTTCGGTCGAACCTGGACAGGGGTTGTTTGGAAACACCATATATTTT. Protein product: CASSSVEPGQGLFGNTIYF.